A selection of T cell receptor beta chains follows, all from one sample in a study of T cell changes during pregnancy in multiple sclerosis. The method was immunoSEQ multiplex PCR; TCRdb's version includes in-frame clones alone and lacks a portion of them. The sample holds approximately 130,000 clones; under 95% are singletons and the top ten take less than 7.5%. The source material was peripheral blood, sampled before pregnancy. The receptors here all came from a female donor with multiple sclerosis, enrolled in a pregnancy study. The CDR3 runs from the conserved cysteine through the conserved F or W. The D gene is left open where the match is weak. Expanded clones get a size class; other rows say once, few or many, or leave the size out.

j_gene	d_gene	v_gene	abundance	CDR3aa	CDR3nt
TRBJ1-4	.	TRBV2	.	CASTKLATNEKLFF	TGTGCCAGCACCAAATTAGCAACTAATGAAAAACTGTTTTTT
TRBJ1-4	TRBD1	TRBV10-2	.	CASSESGTGGGEKLFF	TGCGCCAGCAGTGAGTCGGGGACAGGCGGCGGTGAAAAACTGTTTTTT
TRBJ1-1	.	TRBV6-7	.	CASSWGDVNTEAFF	TGTGCCAGCAGTTGGGGAGATGTGAACACTGAAGCTTTCTTT
TRBJ2-6	.	TRBV15	.	CATSRDISSGANVLTF	TGTGCCACCAGCAGAGATATAAGCTCGGGGGCCAACGTCCTGACTTTC
TRBJ2-5	TRBD1	TRBV5-5	.	CASSGSRQGRETQYF	TGTGCCAGCAGCGGGAGCCGACAGGGTAGAGAGACCCAGTACTTC
TRBJ2-7	TRBD2	TRBV27	once	CASSPGERREAVHEQYF	TGTGCCAGCAGTCCCGGGGAACGGCGGGAGGCCGTGCACGAGCAGTACTTC
TRBJ1-2	.	TRBV27	.	CASSFRGAGYTF	TGTGCCAGCAGTTTTAGGGGTGCTGGCTACACCTTC
TRBJ2-2	TRBD2	TRBV7-8	.	CASSLAHVSLAGGTGELFF	TGTGCCAGCAGCTTAGCGCATGTATCACTAGCGGGAGGCACCGGGGAGCTGTTTTTT
TRBJ2-1	.	TRBV6-6	.	CASTPQGSSYNEQFF	TGTGCCAGCACCCCGCAGGGGAGCTCCTACAATGAGCAGTTCTTC
TRBJ2-2	.	TRBV4-2	.	CASSQDKGANTGELFF	TGTGCCAGCAGCCAAGATAAGGGGGCGAACACCGGGGAGCTGTTTTTT
TRBJ2-7	.	TRBV7-9	.	CASSLAPGYEQYF	TGTGCCAGCAGCTTAGCCCCAGGGTACGAGCAGTACTTC
TRBJ1-2	.	TRBV6-5	once	CASSFGIGQNYGYTF	TGTGCCAGCAGTTTCGGAATTGGACAGAACTATGGCTACACCTTC
TRBJ1-4	.	TRBV30	.	CALRADNEKLFF	TGTGCCCTGCGGGCCGATAATGAAAAACTGTTTTTT
TRBJ1-2	.	TRBV6-6	.	CASSYSKNSYGYTF	TGTGCCAGCAGTTACTCGAAGAACAGTTATGGCTACACCTTC
TRBJ1-1	.	TRBV25-1	.	CASSEYSKDWGTEAFF	TGTGCCAGCAGTGAATATAGTAAGGACTGGGGCACTGAAGCTTTCTTT
TRBJ1-2	.	TRBV2	.	CASSEETVNYGYTF	TGTGCCAGCAGTGAGGAGACAGTTAACTATGGCTACACCTTC
TRBJ1-2	.	TRBV30	.	CAWSPQDRDTF	TGTGCCTGGAGTCCTCAGGACAGAGACACCTTC
TRBJ1-2	TRBD1	TRBV28	.	CASSNSGTGVRGYTF	TGTGCCAGCAGCAACTCAGGGACAGGGGTACGGGGCTACACCTTC
TRBJ2-1	TRBD1	TRBV29-1	.	CSVHTGGMFDEQFF	TGCAGCGTCCATACAGGGGGCATGTTTGATGAGCAGTTCTTC
TRBJ2-7	TRBD2	TRBV6-1	.	CASSERRTSGLYEQYF	TGTGCCAGCAGTGAGAGGCGGACTAGCGGCCTCTACGAGCAGTACTTC
TRBJ1-2	.	TRBV2	.	CASSVRQGRGYTF	TGTGCCAGCAGTGTAAGGCAGGGCCGCGGCTACACCTTC
TRBJ1-4	.	TRBV5-1	.	CASSLPDSDEKLFF	TGCGCCAGCAGCTTGCCGGACTCGGATGAAAAACTGTTTTTT
TRBJ1-6	.	TRBV19	once	CASSTAAGDNSPLHF	TGTGCCAGTAGTACCGCGGCCGGAGATAATTCACCCCTCCACTTT
TRBJ1-1	.	TRBV27	.	CASRDRSSMNTEAFF	TGTGCCAGCAGAGACAGGTCCTCCATGAACACTGAAGCTTTCTTT
TRBJ2-1	TRBD1	TRBV27	.	CASSSDRDTYNEQFF	TGTGCCAGCAGCTCTGACAGGGATACTTACAATGAGCAGTTCTTC
TRBJ1-2	TRBD1	TRBV27	.	CASSQGLWYGYTF	TGTGCCAGCTCACAGGGGCTCTGGTATGGCTACACCTTC
TRBJ1-2	.	TRBV10-3	.	CAISESRPQAGGYGYTF	TGTGCCATCAGTGAGTCGAGGCCACAGGCCGGTGGCTATGGCTACACCTTC
TRBJ2-7	.	TRBV5-1	.	CASSLGAGIYEQYF	TGCGCCAGCAGCTTGGGGGCAGGGATCTACGAGCAGTACTTC
TRBJ2-7	TRBD2	TRBV13	.	CASSPWTSSQYEQYF	TGTGCCAGCAGCCCCTGGACTAGCAGCCAGTACGAGCAGTACTTC
TRBJ2-1	.	TRBV28	.	CASSSYRNYNEQFF	TGTGCCAGCAGTTCGTACAGAAACTACAATGAGCAGTTCTTC
TRBJ2-7	.	TRBV11-2	.	CASNHPPQGSYEQYF	TGTGCCAGCAACCATCCCCCCCAGGGGTCCTACGAGCAGTACTTC
TRBJ1-6	TRBD1	TRBV19	.	CASSMGQGWNSPLHF	TGTGCCAGTAGTATGGGACAGGGGTGGAATTCACCCCTCCACTTT
TRBJ2-3	TRBD1	TRBV4-1	.	CASSAGTGTDTQYF	TGCGCCAGCAGCGCCGGGACAGGCACAGATACGCAGTATTTT
TRBJ1-1	.	TRBV5-1	.	CASSRAGWNTEAFF	TGCGCCAGCAGCAGGGCAGGGTGGAACACTGAAGCTTTCTTT
TRBJ2-2	TRBD1	TRBV6-1	.	CASKVPGGLTGELFF	TGTGCCAGCAAGGTTCCAGGGGGCCTCACCGGGGAGCTGTTTTTT
TRBJ2-5	TRBD2	TRBV2	.	CASRGGVGETQYF	TGTGCCAGCAGGGGGGGGGTTGGCGAGACCCAGTACTTC
TRBJ1-5	TRBD1	TRBV28	.	CASSLSTGASNQPQHF	TGTGCCAGCAGTTTATCGACAGGGGCTAGCAATCAGCCCCAGCATTTT
TRBJ2-1	TRBD1	TRBV5-1	.	CASSLADRIDRNEQFF	TGCGCCAGCAGCTTGGCGGACAGGATAGATCGCAATGAGCAGTTCTTC
TRBJ1-5	TRBD1	TRBV7-7	.	CASSRDRDQPQHF	TGTGCCAGCAGCCGGGACAGGGATCAGCCCCAGCATTTT
TRBJ2-1	TRBD2	TRBV7-6	.	CASGRSSGGASYNEQFF	TGTGCCAGCGGTCGCTCTAGCGGGGGGGCGTCCTACAATGAGCAGTTCTTC
TRBJ1-4	.	TRBV6-1	.	CASNPAQGSNEKLFF	TGTGCCAGCAACCCAGCACAGGGATCTAATGAAAAACTGTTTTTT
TRBJ2-5	TRBD2	TRBV5-4	.	CASSLDLAGGGTQYF	TGTGCCAGCAGCTTGGATCTAGCGGGAGGGGGGACCCAGTACTTC
TRBJ1-6	.	TRBV7-9	.	CASSLKSAPLHF	TGTGCCAGCAGCTTAAAAAGCGCGCCCCTCCACTTT
TRBJ1-2	.	TRBV30	.	CAWSVRSNNYGYTF	TGTGCCTGGAGTGTGAGGTCGAATAACTATGGCTACACCTTC
TRBJ2-1	.	TRBV28	.	CASSTGQYEQFF	TGTGCCAGCAGTACCGGACAGTATGAGCAGTTCTTC
TRBJ1-1	TRBD1	TRBV2	.	CASHKRGQGSSRRDTEAFF	TGTGCCAGCCATAAGAGGGGACAGGGAAGTTCGAGGAGGGACACTGAAGCTTTCTTT
TRBJ2-6	.	TRBV27	.	CASSLAGVSGANVLTF	TGTGCCAGCAGTTTAGCAGGTGTCTCTGGGGCCAACGTCCTGACTTTC
TRBJ1-4	TRBD1	TRBV5-4	.	CASSPGQGNEKLFF	TGTGCCAGCAGCCCCGGACAGGGTAATGAAAAACTGTTTTTT
TRBJ1-1	TRBD1	TRBV27	.	CASSPRTGQGYAEAFF	TGTGCCAGCAGTCCTAGGACAGGGCAGGGGTACGCTGAAGCTTTCTTT
TRBJ1-2	TRBD1	TRBV29-1	.	CSVEDRGNYGYTF	TGCAGCGTTGAGGACAGGGGGAACTATGGCTACACCTTC
TRBJ2-7	.	TRBV27	.	CASSFAVNYEQYF	TGTGCCAGCAGTTTTGCGGTAAACTACGAGCAGTACTTC
TRBJ2-2	TRBD1	TRBV5-8	.	CASSLITGGFGGELFF	TGTGCCAGCAGCCTGATTACAGGGGGCTTCGGCGGGGAGCTGTTTTTT